The text below deals with one T cell receptor (beta chain). These data belong to a study of regulatory T cells in long-lasting Graves disease. Overall study: Graves' cases, newly diagnosed, had used antithyroid drugs under 3 months.

This CDR3 is 15 amino acids long. CDR1 SGHTA and CDR2 FQGNSA come from the germline V gene. The ends lost 0 bases at V and 7 bases at J; junction bases unmatched: 6. Sequencing libraries for TCR beta were prepared with iRepertoire HTBI primers and Arm-PCR of CDR3 regions. Per the study methods: Identification across samples found about 61 TRBV and about 13 TRBJ segments. TCRdb used MiXCR to reprocess the multiplex PCR reads, holding one entry per CDR3 protein. TCRdb assigned the V and J calls; the authors' analysis was not used. The sample consists of about 620,000 distinct CDR3 sequences, around 15% of them appearing once. The time point here: newly diagnosed GD, antithyroid drugs for less than 3 months. From RNA extracted from PBMCs, the TCR library was made. These data were likewise used in another study, on T cells in Graves' hyperthyroidism and ophthalmopathy. That source notes: First-round RT-PCR with HTBI primers amplified the TCR CDR3 region. Blood also held most thyroid clonotypes expanded beyond 0.001.

The input for sequencing was peripheral blood mononuclear cells (PBMCs), taken at new diagnosis, from a patient treated with antithyroid drugs. This TCR derives from a woman aged 25 to 45 with Graves disease. V and J are TRBV7-2 and TRBJ2-5, with 9 positions matching TRBD1. CDR3 loop: CASSLAPGQGRTQYF. The CDR3 DNA reads TGTGCCAGCAGCTTAGCGCCGGGACAGGGCAGGACCCAGTACTTC.